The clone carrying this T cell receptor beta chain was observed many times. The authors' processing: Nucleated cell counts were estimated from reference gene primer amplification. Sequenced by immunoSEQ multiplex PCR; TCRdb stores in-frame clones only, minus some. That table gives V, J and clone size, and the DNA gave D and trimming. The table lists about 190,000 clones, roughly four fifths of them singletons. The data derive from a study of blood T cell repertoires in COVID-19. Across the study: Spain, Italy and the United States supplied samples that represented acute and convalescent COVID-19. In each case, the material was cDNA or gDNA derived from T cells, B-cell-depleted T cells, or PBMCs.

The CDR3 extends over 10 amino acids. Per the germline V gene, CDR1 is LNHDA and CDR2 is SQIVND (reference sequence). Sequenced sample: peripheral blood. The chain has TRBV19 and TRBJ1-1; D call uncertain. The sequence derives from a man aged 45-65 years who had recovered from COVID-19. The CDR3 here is CVTGNTEAFF. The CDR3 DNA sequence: TGTGTTACGGGGAACACTGAAGCTTTCTTT.